The table lists the clone carrying this T cell receptor (beta chain) with a few counts. The V end lost 3 bases, the J end lost 2 bases, and 7 bases lay between the germline ends. This CDR3 is built from 14 residues. The germline V gene encodes CDR1 LNHDA and CDR2 SQIVND (reference sequence). These data belong to a study of cytomegalovirus exposure and HLA in healthy donors. It was with 60 Vbeta and 13 Jbeta primers that the PCR ran. Some clones are missing from TCRdb's copy, which holds only in-frame ones; the method was immunoSEQ multiplex PCR. The sample includes 150,000 or so clones, around 75% seen only once; the top ten take roughly 4.5%.

This chain uses TRBV19 with TRBJ2-2; D is unresolved. This TCR was sampled from a man between 18 and 35 years old in good health and CMV-seropositive. Material for sequencing was PBMCs. CDR3 DNA: TGTGCCAGTAGTATTCTCGTTAACACCGGGGAGCTGTTTTTT. It specifies CASSILVNTGELFF.